The present T cell receptor beta chain was sequenced within a study of beta chain features in type 1 diabetes. Study-wide context: Summed over all samples, the examined sorted cells came to fewer than 120 million. Points from the study as a whole: When VDJ junctions were examined, type 1 diabetes patients showed fewer insertions and more deletions.

The whole isolated RNA underwent reverse transcription, so sequencing captured expressed TCRB transcripts. The assay was immunoSEQ multiplex PCR, and TCRdb's table has in-frame clones only and misses some. The sample has over 100,000 clones; about two fifths are singletons. Sorted populations all had greater than 98% purity. This clone has just a few counts. Its antigen is unknown. This clonotype was sampled from a woman aged 18-30 years in good health. The sequencing sample was made of stem cell memory CD4+ T cells from blood.

DNA of the CDR3: TGTGCCTGGAGTGTAGGGGGCTCTGGGGCCAACGTCCTGACTTTC. It encodes CAWSVGGSGANVLTF. V gene TRBV30 combines with J gene TRBJ2-6, with D possibly matching TRBD1 (6 bases). CDR3 length: 15 residues. The germline gives CDR1 GTSNPN, CDR2 SVGIG (reference sequence). Trimming shortened V by 0 bases and J by 0 bases, and 6 bases separated the two germline ends.